The 27 T cell receptor beta chains in this list originate from one sample, sequenced in a study of OX40 agonist ivuxolimab in advanced cancers. The protocol was immunoSEQ multiplex PCR, while the TCRdb copy is restricted to in-frame clones and leaves out a portion. This table has about 73,000 clones, around 84% appearing once. Sample: CD4+ or CD8+ T cells sorted from blood, taken in a trial of the OX40 agonist ivuxolimab. These receptors originate from an adult with an advanced solid tumor such as melanoma, head and neck, liver or kidney cancer.

The chain has TRBV25-1 and TRBJ2-5; perhaps TRBD2 as D (6 bases). The CDR3 consists of 15 residues. V shed 3 bases and J shed 2 bases, with 13 bases lying between them. Germline V gene sequence: CDR1 MGHDK, CDR2 SYGVNS. The CDR3 sequence is CASSEGLFLQETQYF. In nucleotides, the CDR3 is TGTGCCAGCAGTGAGGGACTTTTTCTACAAGAGACCCAGTACTTC.

The genes are TRBV25-1 and TRBJ1-1; D is unresolved. Trimming left V 2 bases short and J 6 bases short, with 10 bases between. CDR3 length equals 13 residues. Germline CDR1 and CDR2: MGHDK and SYGVNS. The DNA for the CDR3 is TGTGCCAGCAGTGAAGGTGGGGTATCTGAAGCTTTCTTT. Encoded protein: CASSEGGVSEAFF.

This clone was detected once. This chain uses TRBV9 with TRBJ2-3, with 11 bases aligning to TRBD2. With V trimmed by 3 bases and J by 2 bases, 11 bases remained unmatched. From germline, CDR1 is SGDLS and CDR2 YYNGEE. The CDR3 loop spans 18 amino acids. CDR3 protein: CASSADLTSGTFTDTQYF. The CDR3 bases are TGTGCCAGCAGCGCTGACCTGACTAGCGGGACCTTCACAGATACGCAGTATTTT.

This sequence joins TRBV19 and TRBJ2-1; TRBD2 agrees at 8 bases. J lost 6 bases, V lost 7 bases, and 8 bases had no gene match. The CDR3 totals 14 residues. Looked up from germline, CDR1 is LNHDA and CDR2 is SQIVND (reference sequence). The CDR3: CASTPGLVANEQFF. Written as DNA, the CDR3 is TGTGCCAGTACCCCGGGACTAGTTGCCAATGAGCAGTTCTTC.

The genes are TRBV13 and TRBJ1-2; unclear D gene. The CDR3 runs 17 residues. Between the trimmed V and J ends, which lost 5 bases and 5 bases, there was a span of 24 bases. CDR1 is PRHDT and CDR2 is FYEKMQ in the germline V gene (reference sequence). The CDR3 region has the DNA TGTGCCAGCAGCCCAGATCCTCGTTCTCAGCCCCGATATGGCTACACCTTC. Amino acids: CASSPDPRSQPRYGYTF.

This clone was counted at least ten times. The V call is TRBV10-3, the J call TRBJ1-5; D is perhaps TRBD1 (6 bases). Deletions cut 0 bases from V and 5 bases from J, with 8 bases between. CDR1 is ENHRY, CDR2 SYGVKD, per germline. CDR3 size: 14 residues. The CDR3 nucleotides are TGTGCCATCAGTGAGTCCAGGGGAGATCAGCCCCAGCATTTT. This sequence encodes CAISESRGDQPQHF.

V and J are TRBV6-4 and TRBJ1-6; TRBD1 aligns across 7 bases. The CDR3 sequence is 13 residues long. V lost 4 bases, J lost 10 bases, and 4 bases stayed unmatched. From germline, CDR1 is MRHNA and CDR2 SNTAGT. The CDR3 loop reads CASSATGESPLHF. The CDR3 region has the DNA TGTGCCAGCAGTGCTACAGGGGAATCACCCCTCCACTTT.

The V and J genes are TRBV7-2 and TRBJ1-2; 8 bases line up with TRBD1. The V segment lost 4 bases and the J segment 3 bases; nucleotides outside the gene matches: 7. This CDR3 region has 15 residues. The germline CDR1 and CDR2 sequences are SGHTA and FQGNSA. CDR3 sequence: CASSSRMTGDYGYTF. CDR3 sequence (DNA): TGTGCCAGCAGCTCCCGAATGACAGGGGACTATGGCTACACCTTC. Full variable domain (rest looked up from reference TRBV7-2 and TRBJ1-2): GAGVSQSPSNKVTEKGKDVELRCDPISGHTALYWYRQSLGQGLEFLIYFQGNSAPDKSGLPSDRFSAERTGGSVSTLTIQRTQQEDSAVYLCASSSRMTGDYGYTFGSGTRLTVV.

The chain recombines TRBV11-3 with TRBJ1-2, with no clear D. Germline loops: CDR1 SGHNT, CDR2 YENEEA. CDR3 size: 13 residues. V was shortened by 0 bases and J by 2 bases, with 4 bases between the two germline ends. The CDR3 region is CASSLDGNYGYTF. The CDR3 DNA reads as TGTGCCAGCAGCTTAGACGGGAACTATGGCTACACCTTC.

This clone was detected a few times. CDR3 bases: TGTGCCAGCTCACCCGGGGACCGTAATGAAAAACTGTTTTTT. This gives the protein CASSPGDRNEKLFF. The chain links TRBV18 to TRBJ1-4, with a possible D match to TRBD1 (5 bases). This CDR3 spans 14 amino acids. The V gene's germline CDR1 is KGHSH and CDR2 LQKENI. V lost 3 bases and J lost 4, with 9 bases in between. The full variable domain, its missing parts supplied by reference TRBV18 and TRBJ1-4, is NAGVMQNPRHLVRRRGQEARLRCSPMKGHSHVYWYRQLPEEGLKFMVYLQKENIIDESGMPKERFSAEFPKEGPSILRIQQVVRGDSAAYFCASSPGDRNEKLFFGSGTQLSVL.

J is TRBJ1-1 and V is TRBV2; D not resolved. Germline-derived CDR1 and CDR2 are SNHLY and FYNNEI. V dropped 6 bases and J dropped 14 bases, with 16 bases sitting between them. The CDR3 sequence is 11 residues long. CDR3 bases: TGTGCCAGCAGCGAGTTCTATCCCGGATTCTTT. It yields the protein CASSEFYPGFF. Drawing the rest from reference TRBV2 and TRBJ1-1, the complete variable domain is EPEVTQTPSHQVTQMGQEVILRCVPISNHLYFYWYRQILGQKVEFLVSFYNNEISEKSEIFDDQFSVERPDGSNFTLKIRSTKLEDSAMYFCASSEFYPGFFGQGTRLTVV.

The rearrangement uses TRBV7-3 and TRBJ2-1; 12 bases match TRBD2. V was clipped by 2 bases and J by 7 bases; unmatched bases: 3. This CDR3 is built from 15 residues. Looked up from germline, CDR1 is SGHTA and CDR2 is FQGTGA. This CDR3 is CASSLASGGVNEQFF. Here the CDR3 DNA reads TGTGCCAGCAGCTTAGCTAGCGGGGGGGTTAATGAGCAGTTCTTC.

The chain links TRBV7-7 to TRBJ2-1; 7 positions match TRBD2. Germline assignment: CDR1 SSHAT and CDR2 FNYEAQ (reference sequence). V trimming: 4 bases; J trimming: 9 bases; junction bases outside the gene matches: 6. This CDR3 is built from 13 residues. CDR3 amino acids: CASSYQGGGEQFF. The DNA of the CDR3 is TGTGCCAGCAGCTATCAAGGCGGGGGTGAGCAGTTCTTC.

The chain employs TRBV7-6 and TRBJ2-7; 9 bases fit TRBD1. There are 15 residues in the CDR3. The germline V gene has CDR1 SGHVS and CDR2 FNYEAQ. After removal of 2 bases from V and 7 bases from J, the junction contained 9 bases not matched to a gene. The DNA of the CDR3 is TGTGCCAGCAGCTTATCCGGGACAGGGACGGGAGAGCAGTACTTC. It encodes CASSLSGTGTGEQYF.

This CDR3 reads CASSFLTGAFRSSYNEQFF. The CDR3 DNA reads as TGTGCCAGCAGCTTTCTGACAGGGGCCTTTAGGAGCTCCTACAATGAGCAGTTCTTC. This chain uses TRBV11-2 with TRBJ2-1; TRBD1 matches 8 bases. Germline V gives CDR1 SGHAT, CDR2 FQNNGV. This CDR3 contains 19 residues. V lost 3 bases, J lost 0 bases, and 13 bases stayed unmatched.

The CDR3 region is CAQGGNGGRQFF. CDR3 coding DNA: TGTGCCCAAGGAGGGAATGGAGGCAGGCAGTTCTTC. The chain joins TRBV30 to TRBJ2-1; tentative D call: TRBD2 (6 bases). The CDR3 is 12 residues long. Between the trimmed V and J ends, which lost 8 bases and 12 bases, there was a span of 20 bases. Germline-derived CDR1 and CDR2 are GTSNPN and SVGIG (reference sequence).

This clone was picked up one time. This sequence joins TRBV2 and TRBJ2-3; D is possibly TRBD1 (6 bases). V was pared by 6 bases and J by 2 bases, with 15 bases between. This CDR3 spans 15 amino acids. The V gene's germline CDR1 is SNHLY and CDR2 FYNNEI. The CDR3, as DNA: TGTGCCAGCAGCGGACAGAGTCGATTCACAGATACGCAGTATTTT. Amino acids: CASSGQSRFTDTQYF.

This chain connects TRBV30 to TRBJ1-5, with TRBD1 as a possible D gene (6 bases). This CDR3 region has 14 residues. Trimming removed 3 bases at V and 4 bases at J, with 13 bases between. Germline V gene data show CDR1 as GTSNPN and CDR2 as SVGIG (reference sequence). The chain's CDR3 is CAWSTRGGNQPQHF. In DNA, the CDR3 is TGTGCCTGGAGCACGAGGGGGGGTAATCAGCCCCAGCATTTT.

The table lists this clone with a count of one. The chain uses TRBV7-3 and TRBJ1-2; no definite D call. The germline V gene encodes CDR1 SGHTA and CDR2 FQGTGA. Trimming took 2 bases from V and 4 from J, leaving 11 bases between them. The CDR3 contains 14 residues. CDR3 sequence reads: CASSLAPEGYGYTF. The CDR3, as DNA: TGTGCCAGCAGCTTAGCCCCGGAAGGCTATGGCTACACCTTC.

The chain has TRBV30 and TRBJ2-3; a weak D match, TRBD1 (5 bases). Trimming stripped 5 bases from V and 2 bases from J, with 11 bases between. The length of the CDR3 is 13 residues. Germline CDR1 and CDR2: GTSNPN and SVGIG (reference sequence). CDR3 nucleotides: TGTGCCTGGGACAGTCGTTTCACAGATACGCAGTATTTT. The encoded protein is CAWDSRFTDTQYF. The complete variable domain, with remaining parts taken from reference TRBV30 and TRBJ2-3, reads SQTIHQWPATLVQPVGSPLSLECTVEGTSNPNLYWYRQAAGRGLQLLFYSVGIGQISSEVPQNLSASRPQDRQFILSSKKLLLSDSGFYLCAWDSRFTDTQYFGPGTRLTVL.

This clone was observed once. The chain is built from TRBV15 and TRBJ2-7; 9 nucleotides match TRBD1. The length of the CDR3 is 16 residues. V trimming: 1 base; J trimming: 1 base; junction bases outside the gene matches: 5. Germline V gives CDR1 LNHNV, CDR2 YYDKDF (reference sequence). CDR3 coding DNA: TGTGCCACCAGCAGAGGGGGGGGACAGGGATCCTACGAGCAGTACTTC. This sequence encodes CATSRGGGQGSYEQYF.

The rearrangement uses TRBV6-6 and TRBJ2-7; D not resolved. V lost 4 bases and J 0 bases, leaving 7 bases between the germline ends. Germline V CDR1 and CDR2: MNHNY, SVGAGI (reference sequence). The CDR3 has 13 residues. CDR3 in amino acids: CASSLSFSYEQYF. The CDR3 DNA reads TGTGCCAGCAGTTTATCATTCTCCTACGAGCAGTACTTC.

The V call is TRBV5-4, the J call TRBJ2-3; 8 bases are a match to TRBD1. Germline V gives CDR1 SGHNT, CDR2 YYREEE (reference sequence). After removal of 4 bases from V and 4 bases from J, the junction contained 8 bases not matched to a gene. The CDR3 runs to 15 residues. The CDR3 spells CASSPGQGFSDTQYF. DNA for the CDR3: TGTGCCAGCAGCCCTGGACAGGGTTTTTCAGATACGCAGTATTTT.

This chain links TRBV4-2 with TRBJ2-3; D possibly corresponds to TRBD2 (5 bases). CDR1 and CDR2 from the germline V gene are LGHNA and YNFKEQ. The CDR3 runs to 12 residues. The V end lost 4 bases, the J end lost 6 bases, and 8 bases lay between the germline ends. The CDR3 loop reads CASSPIADTQYF. CDR3 DNA sequence: TGTGCCAGCAGCCCTATAGCGGATACGCAGTATTTT.

This chain joins TRBV21-1 and TRBJ2-3; TRBD2, as called in the table, went unchecked against the DNA. TRBV21-1 is designated a pseudogene. CDR3 length: 15 amino acids. CDR3 in DNA: TGTGCCAGCAGCAAAGTTCAACGGGGGACCGATACGCAGTATTTT. This translates into CASSKVQRGTDTQYF.

The chain is built from TRBV6-5 and TRBJ1-2, with TRBD1 matching over 8 bases. The CDR3 has 12 residues. J gave up 4 bases and V 6 bases, and 1 base lay outside the gene matches. CDR1 is MNHEY, CDR2 SVGAGI, per germline. The CDR3 bases are TGTGCCAGCAGAGGACAGGGCTATGGCTACACCTTC. Protein product: CASRGQGYGYTF.

The V call is TRBV10-3, the J call TRBJ1-4, with D perhaps matching TRBD1 (5 bases). The CDR3 has 14 amino acids. CDR1 ENHRY and CDR2 SYGVKD come from the germline V gene. The V end was cut by 3 bases, the J end by 8 bases, with 13 bases between. The CDR3 DNA sequence: TGTGCCATCAGTGACAGGGAACTTCAGGAAAAACTGTTTTTT. Translation gives CAISDRELQEKLFF.